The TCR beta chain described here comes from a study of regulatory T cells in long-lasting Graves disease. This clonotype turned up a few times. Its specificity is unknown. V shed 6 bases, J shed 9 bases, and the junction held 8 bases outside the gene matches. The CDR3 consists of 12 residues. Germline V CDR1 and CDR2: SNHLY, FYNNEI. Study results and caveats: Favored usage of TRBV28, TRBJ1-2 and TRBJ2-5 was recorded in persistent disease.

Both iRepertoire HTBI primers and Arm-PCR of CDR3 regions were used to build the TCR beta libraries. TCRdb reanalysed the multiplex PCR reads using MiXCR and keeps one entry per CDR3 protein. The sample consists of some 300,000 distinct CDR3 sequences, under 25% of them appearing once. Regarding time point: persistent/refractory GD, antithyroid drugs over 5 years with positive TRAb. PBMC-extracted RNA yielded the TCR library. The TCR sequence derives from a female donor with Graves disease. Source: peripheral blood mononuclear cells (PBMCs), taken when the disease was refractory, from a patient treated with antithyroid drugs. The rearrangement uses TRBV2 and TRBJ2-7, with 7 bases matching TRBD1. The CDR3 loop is CASSRTTGRQYF. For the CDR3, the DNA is TGTGCCAGCAGCCGTACGACAGGGCGGCAGTACTTC.